This T cell receptor (beta chain) is drawn from a study of identical twins listed by TCRdb under 2016. About the study as a whole: TCR alpha and beta repertoires from monozygotic twins, unrelated adults of various ages and cord blood were deep-sequenced to test whether fetal clonotypes persist. Replicate twin experiments were performed at different times using different library preparation protocols to rule out contamination. What the study reported, not specific to this receptor: Because the same donors could not be followed over many years, conclusions were based on cross-sectional statistical analysis. Fewer insertions were carried by abundant cord blood beta clonotypes; a weaker similar trend was observed in young adult naive repertoires, while no such trend was observed in memory repertoires. Compared with coincidental sharing between unrelated individuals, an excess of low generation-probability sequences was observed among out-of-frame TCR alpha sequences shared between twins. The excess sharing between twins in beta out-of-frame sequences was weaker because fewer shared sequences reduced the signal-to-noise ratio. In monozygotic twins, out-of-frame TCR alpha sharing was systematically underestimated by recombination models, although the models agreed with sharing between unrelated individuals. Invariant T cells such as MAIT and iNKT could partly confound zero-insertion analyses, though diverse VJ usage argued against this for most clonotypes.

About this clonotype: Its binding antigen is unknown. No base quality values were provided; no much bigger clone lies one nucleotide off.

A distance of 14 bases separates the germline ends of V and J, which lose 2 bases and 0 bases respectively. Measured from the cysteine to the phenylalanine, the CDR3 is 18 residues long. Left in the record is the CDR3 DNA by itself, 54 bases read in frame from the first base. CDR1 and CDR2 (SNHLY, FYNNEI) derive from the germline V gene. Every donor was a healthy Caucasian. Three pairs of female monozygotic twins, all aged about 18 to 30 years, made up the twin cohort. RNA for TCR libraries was isolated from peripheral blood mononuclear cells. Libraries came from 5' RACE. TCRdb records Illumina HiSeq 2000 as the sequencer. Template switching added a universal primer binding site, and the final cDNA carried a unique molecular identifier that allowed TCR cDNA molecules to be counted accurately. Specific primers in the conserved constant-segment region were used to synthesize first-strand cDNA for TCR alpha and beta chains. To control for contamination, each cDNA library was double barcoded with a SMART-Mk sample barcode plus Illumina barcodes. Two successive PCR steps introduced TruSeq adapter sequences along with Illumina sample barcodes. The Illumina HiSeq platform was used with custom primers to sequence TCR alpha and beta cDNA libraries. In the paper's pipeline: Unique molecular identifiers were extracted from raw reads with MiGEC, and CDR3 positions were determined with MiXCR. Recombination models were inferred per individual with the repgenHMM and IGoR tools using an EM algorithm. The tcR package in R was used for shared clonotype analysis, with sharing normalized by the product of cloneset sizes. To study raw recombination without the effects of thymic and clonal selection, out-of-frame nonproductive sequences were analyzed. TCRdb trimmed public reads at Q25 via fastp, called clones via MiXCR and kept in-frame beta chains. CDR3 protein duplicates are merged, each entry listing the most common genes and DNA. TCRdb's processing, not the authors', yielded these V and J calls. The sample table shows hundreds of thousands of distinct CDR3 sequences, and about 12% are seen once. The ten largest clonotypes hold around 1.6% of the sample.

The sample also formed part of further work on yellow fever vaccine responses in identical twins. The second study reports: The T cell response to vaccination in identical twins was reported by the authors to appear partly convergent and partly personalized. In identical twins, the study followed T cell clones that responded to the vaccine with precision.

Sequencing input: PBMCs. The rearranged segments are TRBV2 and TRBJ2-6; too little of a D gene remains to name it. This TCR was sampled from a woman between 18 and 29 years old in good health. The encoded CDR3 is CASSESEFQHSGANVLTF. The DNA sequence follows: TGTGCCAGCAGTGAATCGGAGTTCCAACACTCTGGGGCCAACGTCCTGACTTTC.